This T cell receptor (beta chain) is from a study of CD8+ T cells in alopecia areata. Study background: The drug, oral tofacitinib, was given to treated patients at 5 to 10 mg twice daily.

CD4+ and CD8+ T cells were sorted from PBMCs stained for CD3, CD4 and CD8. The sequencing template was cDNA reverse transcribed from extracted RNA. Some clones are missing from TCRdb's copy, which holds only in-frame ones; the method was immunoSEQ multiplex PCR. The sample includes approximately 65,000 clones, about 44% of them seen just once. Study-wide findings and caveats: Although TCR sharing was seen in mice, sharing across patients was less clear, possibly for HLA-related reasons. There were also resident alphabeta T cells of normal skin sequenced in scalp samples.

A few counts support this clone. What it binds is not known. The sequences come from CD8+ T cells sorted from blood, collected at week 0. The origin of this receptor is a human donor with alopecia areata.

The DNA for the CDR3 is TGTGCCAGCAGCAAAGAATACCCAAGACCGGGGGAGCTGTTTTTT. This encodes CASSKEYPRPGELFF. This chain links TRBV21-1 with TRBJ2-2. TRBV21-1 is described as a pseudogene. CDR3 length: 15 residues.